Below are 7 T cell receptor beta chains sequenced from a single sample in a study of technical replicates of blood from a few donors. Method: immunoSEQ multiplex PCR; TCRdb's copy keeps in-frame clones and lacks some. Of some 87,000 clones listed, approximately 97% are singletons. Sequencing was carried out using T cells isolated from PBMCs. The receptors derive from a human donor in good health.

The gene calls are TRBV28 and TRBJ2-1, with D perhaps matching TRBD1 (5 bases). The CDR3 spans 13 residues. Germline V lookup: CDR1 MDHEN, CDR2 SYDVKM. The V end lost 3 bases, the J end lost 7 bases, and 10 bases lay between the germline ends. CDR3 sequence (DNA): TGTGCCAGCAGTTTGGGGCGCGGAAATGAGCAGTTCTTC. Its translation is CASSLGRGNEQFF.

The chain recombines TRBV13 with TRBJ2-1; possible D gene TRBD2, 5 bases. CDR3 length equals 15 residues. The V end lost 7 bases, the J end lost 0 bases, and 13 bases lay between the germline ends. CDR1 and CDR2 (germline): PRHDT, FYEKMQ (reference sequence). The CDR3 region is CASKKTGGSYNEQFF. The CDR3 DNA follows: TGTGCCAGCAAGAAGACCGGAGGCTCCTACAATGAGCAGTTCTTC.

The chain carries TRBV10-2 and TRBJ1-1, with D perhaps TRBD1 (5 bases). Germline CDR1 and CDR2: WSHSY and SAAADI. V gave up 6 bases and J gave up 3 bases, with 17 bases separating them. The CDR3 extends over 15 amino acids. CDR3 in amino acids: CASRGTSGGYTEAFF. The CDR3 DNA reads TGCGCCAGCAGAGGGACCTCGGGAGGGTACACTGAAGCTTTCTTT.

The CDR3 DNA follows: TGTGCCAGCAGCGTATATGCAGCGGGGGGCAGTGAGCAGTTCTTC. Its translation is CASSVYAAGGSEQFF. The chain recombines TRBV9 with TRBJ2-1, with 9 bases identical to TRBD2. The germline CDR1 and CDR2 sequences are SGDLS and YYNGEE. CDR3 length equals 15 residues. V shed 1 base, J shed 9 bases, and the junction held 8 bases outside the gene matches.

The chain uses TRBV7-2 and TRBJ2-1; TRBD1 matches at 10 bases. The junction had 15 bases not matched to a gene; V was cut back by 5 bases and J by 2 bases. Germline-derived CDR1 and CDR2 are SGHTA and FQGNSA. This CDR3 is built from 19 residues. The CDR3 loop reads CASSPRDRGGRWPYNEQFF. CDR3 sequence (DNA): TGTGCCAGCAGCCCCCGGGACAGGGGAGGACGGTGGCCCTACAATGAGCAGTTCTTC.

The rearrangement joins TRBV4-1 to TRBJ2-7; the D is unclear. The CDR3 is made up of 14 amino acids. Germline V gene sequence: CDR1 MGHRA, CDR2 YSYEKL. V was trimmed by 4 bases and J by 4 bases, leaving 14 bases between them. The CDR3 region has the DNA TGCGCCAGCAGCCTCGGCCGGGTGAATTACGAGCAGTACTTC. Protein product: CASSLGRVNYEQYF.

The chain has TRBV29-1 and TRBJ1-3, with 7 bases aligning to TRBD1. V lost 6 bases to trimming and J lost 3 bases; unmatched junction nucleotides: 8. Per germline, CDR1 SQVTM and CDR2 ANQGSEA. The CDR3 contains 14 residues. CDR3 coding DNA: TGCAGCGTGATCGACAGGGATAGTGGAAACACCATATATTTT. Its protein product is CSVIDRDSGNTIYF.